One and the same sample provided the 27 T cell receptor beta chains below, sequenced in a study of blood T cell repertoires in COVID-19. Sequencing was performed with immunoSEQ multiplex PCR; in TCRdb, only in-frame clones are kept and a portion is missing. The repertoire has about 210,000 clones, around 86% of them found once; the top ten carry 8.9%. Sequencing used PBMCs or T cells enriched from blood (not recorded which). Source of these receptors: a woman between 50 and 59 years old with acute COVID-19.

This clone showed up just a few times. The rearrangement links TRBV18 to TRBJ1-5, with D possibly TRBD1 on 6 matching bases. The V end lost 6 bases, the J end lost 0 bases, and 12 bases lay between the germline ends. The CDR3 is made up of 15 amino acids. Germline assignment: CDR1 KGHSH and CDR2 LQKENI. The CDR3 reads CASSTQGYSNQPQHF. DNA for the CDR3: TGTGCCAGCTCGACGCAGGGGTATAGCAATCAGCCCCAGCATTTT.

The rearrangement links TRBV7-6 to TRBJ2-3; D possibly corresponds to TRBD1 (5 bases). V was pared by 5 bases and J by 6 bases, with 18 bases between. CDR1 is SGHVS, CDR2 FNYEAQ, per germline. The CDR3 spans 15 residues. CDR3 bases: TGTGCCAGCAGCCAGGGCGGACCAGGCCCCGATACGCAGTATTTT. Translated, it gives CASSQGGPGPDTQYF.

V and J are TRBV7-9 and TRBJ2-2; TRBD2 aligns across 9 bases. Germline-derived CDR1 and CDR2 are SEHNR and FQNEAQ (reference sequence). V gave up 1 base and J gave up 6 bases; unmatched junction bases: 3. The CDR3 is made up of 15 amino acids. Here the CDR3 DNA reads TGTGCCAGCAGCTTAGTAGCGGGAGCCCCCGGGGAGCTGTTTTTT. This gives the protein CASSLVAGAPGELFF.

The chain couples TRBV28 to TRBJ2-7, with D possibly TRBD2 on 5 matching bases. The CDR3 runs 12 residues. Germline V lookup: CDR1 MDHEN, CDR2 SYDVKM. V lost 6 bases, J lost 4 bases, and 10 bases lay in between. CDR3 region: CASREDRYEQYF. The CDR3 DNA is TGTGCCAGCAGGGAGGACCGATACGAGCAGTACTTC.

The chain couples TRBV19 to TRBJ2-3, with TRBD2 as a possible D gene (5 bases). CDR3 length: 15 residues. Between the trimmed V and J ends, which lost 9 bases and 1 base, there was a span of 17 bases. From germline, CDR1 is LNHDA and CDR2 SQIVND (reference sequence). The CDR3 loop is CASKRVDYGTDTQYF. CDR3 sequence (DNA): TGTGCCAGCAAGAGAGTAGACTACGGCACAGATACGCAGTATTTT.

The genes are TRBV21-1 and TRBJ2-7; TRBD2 is the table's D call and was not checked against the DNA. TRBV21-1 is annotated as a pseudogene. The CDR3 runs 19 residues. The CDR3 DNA sequence: TGTGCCAGCAGCAAAGAGAAGGGTTATGAAGACTATTGGCCTTACGAGCAGTACTTC. Protein product: CASSKEKGYEDYWPYEQYF.

The chain employs TRBV6-2 or TRBV6-3 and TRBJ2-7; tentatively, D is TRBD1 (5 bases). The CDR3 runs to 17 residues. Per germline, CDR1 MNHEY and CDR2 SVGEGT. V shed 5 bases and J shed 5 bases, with 25 bases lying between them. The CDR3: CASSPTHRPSLPHEQYF. The CDR3 DNA sequence: TGTGCCAGCAGTCCAACTCACAGGCCATCTCTCCCCCACGAGCAGTACTTC.

This clone showed up just once. This chain uses TRBV30 with TRBJ1-6, with TRBD1 identical over 10 bases. J gave up 4 bases and V 3 bases, and 0 bases lay outside the gene matches. The germline CDR1 and CDR2 sequences are GTSNPN and SVGIG (reference sequence). This CDR3 comprises 14 residues. CDR3 amino acids: CAWRGQGYNSPLHF. The CDR3 DNA follows: TGTGCCTGGAGGGGACAGGGGTATAATTCACCCCTCCACTTT.

The rearrangement links TRBV5-6 to TRBJ1-6; no definite D call. The CDR3 consists of 17 residues. From germline, CDR1 is SGHDT and CDR2 YYEEEE. Trimming took 1 base from V and 0 from J, leaving 11 bases between them. The CDR3 sequence: CASSLLITSSYNSPLHF. The CDR3 DNA reads as TGTGCCAGCAGCTTGCTGATTACAAGCTCCTATAATTCACCCCTCCACTTT.

This chain joins TRBV7-2 and TRBJ1-1; 11 bases align to TRBD1. CDR1 and CDR2 from the germline V gene are SGHTA and FQGNSA. J lost 11 bases, V lost 5 bases, and 7 bases had no gene match. The CDR3 is 13 residues long. The CDR3 DNA reads TGTGCCAGCAGCCATGGACAGGGGGCGTCTGCTTTCTTT. This codes for CASSHGQGASAFF.

The V gene is TRBV7-2, the J gene TRBJ2-7; the D gene is possibly TRBD1 (5 bases). The germline CDR1 and CDR2 sequences are SGHTA and FQGNSA. CDR3 length: 13 residues. V dropped 5 bases and J dropped 2 bases, with 10 bases sitting between them. The CDR3 DNA sequence: TGTGCCAGCAGCGACAGCCTGCCCTACGAGCAGTACTTC. It is translated as CASSDSLPYEQYF.

J is TRBJ1-1 and V is TRBV3-1 (or the pseudogene TRBV3-2), with D possibly being TRBD1 (5 bases). The CDR3 sequence is 15 residues long. Trimming pared 4 bases from V and 2 bases from J, leaving 14 bases between. Germline CDR1 and CDR2: LGHDT and YNNKEL (reference sequence). The CDR3 coding sequence is TGTGCCAGCAGCCCACAGCACGGGGGTAACACTGAAGCTTTCTTT. Residues: CASSPQHGGNTEAFF.

The chain combines TRBV5-4 with TRBJ2-5; 9 positions agree with TRBD1. The V gene end was trimmed by 3 bases and the J gene end by 2 bases; junction bases not matched to a gene: 5. The CDR3 is made up of 15 amino acids. Per the germline V gene, CDR1 is SGHNT and CDR2 is YYREEE (reference sequence). This chain's CDR3 is CASSSRTGVQETQYF. CDR3 in DNA: TGTGCCAGCAGCTCCCGGACAGGGGTTCAAGAGACCCAGTACTTC.

The V and J genes are TRBV6-6 and TRBJ1-1; no clear D gene. CDR1 and CDR2 (germline): MNHNY, SVGAGI (reference sequence). CDR3 length equals 14 residues. V lost 2 bases and J lost 1, with 8 bases in between. CDR3 in amino acids: CASSYPEGNTEAFF. The CDR3 DNA follows: TGTGCCAGCAGTTACCCGGAGGGGAACACTGAAGCTTTCTTT.

V and J are TRBV7-2 and TRBJ2-2, with D tentatively TRBD2 (7 bases). The V and J ends lost 4 bases and 3 bases respectively, with 12 bases between them. Germline V gene data show CDR1 as SGHTA and CDR2 as FQGNSA. There are 15 residues in the CDR3. This CDR3 is CASSSQGLYTGELFF. CDR3 sequence (DNA): TGTGCCAGCAGCTCACAGGGACTATACACCGGGGAGCTGTTTTTT.

This chain uses TRBV5-1 with TRBJ1-1, with D possibly being TRBD1 (6 bases). The length of the CDR3 is 15 residues. Trimming pared 2 bases from V and 3 bases from J, leaving 14 bases between. CDR1 and CDR2 from the germline V gene are SGHRS and YFSETQ. The CDR3 sequence is CASSFQQGKYTEAFF. The CDR3 DNA reads TGCGCCAGCAGCTTCCAACAGGGAAAGTACACTGAAGCTTTCTTT.

The CDR3 sequence: CASSLTRQETQYF. CDR3 in DNA: TGTGCCAGCAGCTTGACAAGACAAGAGACCCAGTACTTC. The rearrangement links TRBV7-2 to TRBJ2-5, with D uncertain. In germline, CDR1 is SGHTA, CDR2 FQGNSA. The CDR3 covers 13 residues. V lost 3 bases, J lost 2 bases, and 7 bases lay in between.

This chain links TRBV3-1 (or the pseudogene TRBV3-2) with TRBJ1-6; TRBD1 is a possible D gene (6 bases). V was trimmed by 3 bases and J by 7 bases, leaving 16 bases between them. This CDR3 spans 16 amino acids. CDR1 LGHDT and CDR2 YNNKEL come from the germline V gene (reference sequence). The chain's CDR3 is CASSQEYRVGNSPLHF. CDR3 nucleotide sequence: TGTGCCAGCAGCCAGGAATACAGGGTTGGGAATTCACCCCTCCACTTT.

This chain joins TRBV7-8 and TRBJ1-5, with TRBD1 matching over 8 bases. Germline CDR1 reads SGHVS; CDR2 reads FQNEAQ. This CDR3 is built from 15 residues. V was clipped by 1 base and J by 7 bases; unmatched bases: 6. The CDR3 protein is CASSLEGRGHQPQHF. CDR3 in DNA: TGTGCCAGCAGCTTAGAGGGCAGGGGGCACCAGCCCCAGCATTTT.

This chain connects TRBV14 to TRBJ2-5; 9 nucleotides align to TRBD2. CDR3 length: 17 residues. CDR1 is SGHDN and CDR2 is FVKESK in the germline V gene. With 4 bases clipped from V and 5 bases from J, the junction kept 14 bases outside the gene matches. The DNA for the CDR3 is TGTGCCAGCAGCCTCCCCCTCGGGAGCGGGAGGACGGAGACCCAGTACTTC. Its translation is CASSLPLGSGRTETQYF.

The chain carries TRBV18 and TRBJ2-5, with 7 positions matching TRBD2. Germline V gene sequence: CDR1 KGHSH, CDR2 LQKENI. The CDR3 spans 14 residues. The V segment lost 6 bases and the J segment 2 bases; nucleotides outside the gene matches: 6. The CDR3 DNA follows: TGTGCCAGCTCTACGGGGGGTGGACAAGAGACCCAGTACTTC. Translation: CASSTGGGQETQYF.

The chain has TRBV15 and TRBJ2-3, with no clear D. The germline V gene has CDR1 LNHNV and CDR2 YYDKDF (reference sequence). The CDR3 totals 15 residues. V dropped 0 bases and J dropped 3 bases, with 10 bases sitting between them. Here the CDR3 reads CATSRDLKTTDTQYF. As DNA, the CDR3 is TGTGCCACCAGCAGAGATTTGAAAACAACAGATACGCAGTATTTT.

This clone has a single count. The rearrangement links TRBV5-1 to TRBJ2-2; 9 bases match TRBD2. Losses at the gene ends were 4 bases for V and 7 bases for J; bases not matched to a gene: 8. The CDR3 covers 15 residues. CDR1 is SGHRS and CDR2 is YFSETQ in the germline V gene. CDR3 nucleotide sequence: TGCGCCAGCAGCCAAATAGCGGGAGTAGGCGGGGAGCTGTTTTTT. It encodes CASSQIAGVGGELFF.

This rearrangement joins TRBV29-1 to TRBJ1-6; 7 positions match TRBD1. V lost 7 bases, J lost 8 bases, and 14 bases stayed unmatched. This CDR3 is built from 15 residues. Germline V gene lookup returns CDR1 SQVTM and CDR2 ANQGSEA. CDR3 in DNA: TGCAGCGCGCAGACGGATACAGGGGTGGATTCACCCCTCCACTTT. This sequence encodes CSAQTDTGVDSPLHF.

The CDR3 here is CASSQVARGNSPLHF. In DNA, the CDR3 is TGTGCCAGCAGCCAAGTGGCCAGGGGGAATTCACCCCTCCACTTT. The chain combines TRBV3-1 (or the pseudogene TRBV3-2) with TRBJ1-6, with 7 positions matching TRBD1. Germline CDR1 reads LGHDT; CDR2 reads YNNKEL (reference sequence). This CDR3 spans 15 amino acids. V was clipped by 1 base and J by 7 bases; unmatched bases: 4.

This chain joins TRBV18 and TRBJ2-1, with 9 bases identical to TRBD2. V was pared by 1 base and J by 6 bases, with 7 bases of the junction left unmatched. The CDR3 sequence is 16 residues long. Germline V gene sequence: CDR1 KGHSH, CDR2 LQKENI. The CDR3, as DNA: TGTGCCAGCTCACCACTAGCGGGGGAAGGTTTCAATGAGCAGTTCTTC. Protein product: CASSPLAGEGFNEQFF.

The chain employs TRBV7-9 and TRBJ1-1, with 8 positions matching TRBD1. Germline trimming cut 3 bases from V and 3 bases from J; bases unmatched to any gene: 3. The CDR3 covers 14 residues. Germline-derived CDR1 and CDR2 are SEHNR and FQNEAQ (reference sequence). CDR3 DNA: TGTGCCAGCAGCTTCAGGGGGCCAGACACTGAAGCTTTCTTT. Translated: CASSFRGPDTEAFF.